These 8 T cell receptor beta chains were sequenced from one sample in a study of T cells expressing NK-cell markers (TCRdb year 2020). Libraries were prepared through 5' RACE. TCRdb lists the instrument as Illumina HiSeq 2000. TCRdb reprocessed the sequencing reads and holds a single record per CDR3 protein sequence, with no DNA. The sample table holds approximately 170,000 distinct CDR3 sequences. The ten top clones hold around 20% of the sample. Sequenced input: blood T cells: a sorted CD56 or NKG2C T cell subset, CD4+ or CD8+ T cells, or bulk PBMC T cells (not recorded which). The receptors originated from a man between 18 and 69 years old in good health.

The chain links TRBV29-1 to TRBJ1-2; the TCRdb D gene call, TRBD1, has no DNA to confirm it. In germline, CDR1 is SQVTM, CDR2 ANQGSEA. The CDR3 runs to 12 residues. CDR3 region: CSVEQGIYGYTF.

The chain has TRBV5-1 and TRBJ2-3; no DNA is available, so the TRBD1 call from TCRdb remains unchecked. The CDR3 contains 15 residues. Germline CDR1 SGHRS, CDR2 YFSETQ. CDR3: CASSYDSTGGDTQYF.

The chain is built from TRBV11-2 and TRBJ1-4; the D call from TCRdb, TRBD1, cannot be confirmed without DNA. CDR1 and CDR2 from the germline V gene are SGHAT and FQNNGV. CDR3 length: 15 amino acids. This CDR3 is CASSSFGTGDEKLFF.

The rearrangement links TRBV2 to TRBJ1-2. The CDR3 loop spans 14 amino acids. The germline gives CDR1 SNHLY, CDR2 FYNNEI. This chain's CDR3 is CASSEAAGNYLYTF.

CDR3 loop: CASSHRGEVTYGYTF. This chain links TRBV27 with TRBJ1-2; TCRdb's assignment of TRBD1 cannot be checked, as there is no DNA. Germline V gene sequence: CDR1 MNHEY, CDR2 SMNVEV (reference sequence). The CDR3 has 15 residues.

The V gene is TRBV29-1, the J gene TRBJ2-3; the D call from TCRdb, TRBD2, cannot be confirmed without DNA. The CDR3 loop spans 15 amino acids. In germline, CDR1 is SQVTM, CDR2 ANQGSEA. The CDR3 sequence is CSGTSGGILTDTQYF.

V and J are TRBV27 and TRBJ2-1; checking the TCRdb D call of TRBD1 is not possible without DNA. CDR3 length equals 13 residues. Germline V gene sequence: CDR1 MNHEY, CDR2 SMNVEV (reference sequence). The CDR3 sequence: CASSRRDPNEQFF.

The CDR3: CASSLEFQGANTGELFF. The gene calls are TRBV27 and TRBJ2-2; TCRdb proposes TRBD1, but this gene call is untestable without DNA. CDR1 is MNHEY and CDR2 is SMNVEV in the germline V gene (reference sequence). CDR3 length: 17 residues.